This TCR beta chain is drawn from a study of blood T cell repertoires in COVID-19. Study-wide context: The United States, Italy and Spain supplied acute and convalescent COVID-19 samples. The cDNA or gDNA used as material had been derived from T cells, B-cell-depleted T cells, or PBMCs.

Authors' processing steps: For nucleated cells, counts were estimated from reference gene primer amplification. Clones were sequenced by immunoSEQ multiplex PCR, and TCRdb holds only the in-frame ones, with some missing. V, J and clone size are taken as reported in that table, and D and trimming were inferred from the DNA itself. The data hold under 90,000 clones, with 65% to 90% observed a single time. The V end lost 5 bases, the J end lost 4 bases, and 14 bases lay between the germline ends. The CDR3 spans 15 residues. Germline V gene data show CDR1 as LGHDT and CDR2 as YNNKEL (reference sequence).

This TCR derives from a man older than 75 with acute or convalescent COVID-19. J is TRBJ1-4 and V is TRBV3-1 (or the pseudogene TRBV3-2), with no clear D. Sequencing was performed on peripheral blood. The CDR3 here is CASSSSGTFNEKLFF. CDR3 nucleotides: TGTGCCAGCAGCAGTAGCGGAACCTTTAATGAAAAACTGTTTTTT.